This T cell receptor beta chain was captured in a study of blood T cell repertoires in COVID-19 (dated by TCRdb to 2018 to 2021). Looking at the study overall: The collaborator samples originated in the United States, Italy and Spain and spanned the acute and convalescent phases of COVID-19. The material from the prospective study consisted of cDNA or gDNA derived from T cells, B-cell-depleted T cells, or PBMCs. The dataset comprised deeply sampled blood TCRbeta repertoires from subjects exposed to, actively infected with, or recovered from COVID-19. The repertoires were released in a freely available public database intended as a resource for research on the immune response to SARS-CoV-2. The samples were drawn from two sources: the first 160 participants of the ongoing ImmuneRACE study, and over 950 subjects contributed by 6 global collaborators. The sample metadata nearly always contained a de-identified subject ID, COVID-19 status, age in years and sex. Where available, HLA class I and class II types were obtained from metadata supplied by the sample provider rather than from assay-based typing. The paper's findings and limits, for the study overall: The amount of clinical and demographic metadata varied by source and participant and was provided uncurated.

Whole blood was collected in K2EDTA tubes by collaborating institutions according to the institutions' own protocols. For TCRbeta analysis, collaborator samples were shipped as frozen whole blood, as isolated PBMCs, or as DNA extracted from either sample type. The CDR3 runs 13 residues from the cysteine to the phenylalanine. The retained sequence is limited to the CDR3, 39 bases, with the frame set at the first base. According to the germline V gene (reference sequence), CDR1 reads LNHDA and CDR2 reads SQIVND. Trimming at the junction amounts to 4 bases on V and 6 bases on J, and the germline ends lie 13 bases apart. Turning to this clone: Its antigen specificity is not known. Base qualities were left out, and no much larger clone turns up one base away.

The immunoSEQ Assay, a bias-controlled multiplex PCR, was used to amplify TCRbeta CDR3 regions from genomic DNA. For the original study's pipeline: Within the assay, amplification of reference gene primers was used to estimate how many nucleated cells each sample contained. To quantify the absolute abundance of each unique TCRbeta CDR3 rearrangement, sequence reads were collapsed and filtered. For each sample, productive Simpson clonality was calculated as the square root of Simpson's diversity index over productive rearrangements. TCRdb mirrors the immuneACCESS table, restricted to in-frame sequences. Some clones are absent from its copies; in checked studies, under half trace to an unresolved V gene, and the reason for the others is unknown. The V and J calls and clone size come from that table; D and trimming were worked out from the DNA. The sample has about 160,000 clones on record, 70% to 90% of them singletons. The ten largest clones capture roughly 1% of the sample.

The chain couples TRBV19 to TRBJ2-7; TRBD1 is a possible D gene, resting on 6 matching bases. The origin of this receptor is a man aged 35-49 years with acute or convalescent COVID-19. Material: peripheral blood. The CDR3 loop reads CASSTIAQGEQYF. DNA sequence: TGTGCCAGTAGTACTATAGCACAGGGCGAGCAGTACTTC.